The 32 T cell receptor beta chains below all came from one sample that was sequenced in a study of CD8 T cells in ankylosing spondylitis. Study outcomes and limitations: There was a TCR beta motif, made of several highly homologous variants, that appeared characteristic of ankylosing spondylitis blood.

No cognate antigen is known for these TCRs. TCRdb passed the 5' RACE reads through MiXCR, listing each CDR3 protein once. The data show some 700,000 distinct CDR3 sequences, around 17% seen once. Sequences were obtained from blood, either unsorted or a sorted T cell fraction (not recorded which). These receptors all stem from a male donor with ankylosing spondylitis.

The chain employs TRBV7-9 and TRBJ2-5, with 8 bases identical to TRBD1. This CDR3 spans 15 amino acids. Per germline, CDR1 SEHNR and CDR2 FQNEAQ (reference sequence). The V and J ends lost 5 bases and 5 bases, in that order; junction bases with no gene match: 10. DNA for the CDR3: TGTGCCAGCAGCATCGGACAGGGTCTAGTCGAGACCCAGTACTTC. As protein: CASSIGQGLVETQYF.

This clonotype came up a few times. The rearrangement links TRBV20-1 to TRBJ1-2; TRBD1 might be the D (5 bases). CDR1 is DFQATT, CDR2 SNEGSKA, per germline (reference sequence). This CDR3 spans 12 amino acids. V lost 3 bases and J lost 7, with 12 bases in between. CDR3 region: CSARGIGAGYTF. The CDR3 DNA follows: TGCAGTGCTAGGGGGATCGGGGCTGGCTACACCTTC.

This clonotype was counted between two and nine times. The CDR3 nucleotides are TGTGCCAGCAGCGGGGGATCGGGGAGTCGGCAGTTCTTC. Translation: CASSGGSGSRQFF. The J gene is TRBJ2-1, the V gene TRBV9; a weak D match, TRBD2 (5 bases). CDR3 length: 13 residues. Germline V gives CDR1 SGDLS, CDR2 YYNGEE. The ends were cut back, 3 bases at V and 12 bases at J, with 16 bases in the middle.

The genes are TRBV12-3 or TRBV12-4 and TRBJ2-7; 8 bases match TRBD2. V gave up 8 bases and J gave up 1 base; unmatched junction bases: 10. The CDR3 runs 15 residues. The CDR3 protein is CASRPASGLSYEQYF. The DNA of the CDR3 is TGTGCCAGCCGCCCTGCTAGCGGGCTATCCTACGAGCAGTACTTC.

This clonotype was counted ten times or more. CDR3 protein: CSARDLGSDNQPQHF. The CDR3, as DNA: TGCAGTGCTAGAGACCTGGGCTCCGACAATCAGCCCCAGCATTTT. J is TRBJ1-5 and V is TRBV20-1; no clear D gene. V was trimmed by 0 bases and J by 3 bases, leaving 12 bases between them. The CDR3 covers 15 residues. From germline, CDR1 is DFQATT and CDR2 SNEGSKA (reference sequence).

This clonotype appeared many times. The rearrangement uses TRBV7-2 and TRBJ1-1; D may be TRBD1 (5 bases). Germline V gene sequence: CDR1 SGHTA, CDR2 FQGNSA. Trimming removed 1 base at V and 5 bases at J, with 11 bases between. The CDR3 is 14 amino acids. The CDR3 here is CASSLETGMTEAFF. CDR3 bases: TGTGCCAGCAGCTTAGAAACAGGCATGACTGAAGCTTTCTTT.

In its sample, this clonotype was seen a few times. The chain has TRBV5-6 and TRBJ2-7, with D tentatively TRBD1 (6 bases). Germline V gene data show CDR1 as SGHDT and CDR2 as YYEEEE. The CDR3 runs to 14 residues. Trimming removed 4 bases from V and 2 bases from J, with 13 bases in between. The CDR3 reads CASSPSWGPYEQYF. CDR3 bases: TGTGCCAGCAGCCCTTCCTGGGGGCCCTACGAGCAGTACTTC. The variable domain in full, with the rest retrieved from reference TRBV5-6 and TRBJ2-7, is DAGVTQSPTHLIKTRGQQVTLRCSPKSGHDTVSWYQQALGQGPQFIFQYYEEEERQRGNFPDRFSGHQFPNYSSELNVNALLLGDSALYLCASSPSWGPYEQYFGPGTRLTVT.

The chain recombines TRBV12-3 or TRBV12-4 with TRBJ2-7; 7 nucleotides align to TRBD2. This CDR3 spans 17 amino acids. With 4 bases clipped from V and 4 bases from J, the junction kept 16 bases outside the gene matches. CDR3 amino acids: CASSSPADLAVPYEQYF. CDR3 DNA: TGTGCCAGCAGTTCCCCCGCTGATCTAGCGGTACCTTACGAGCAGTACTTC.

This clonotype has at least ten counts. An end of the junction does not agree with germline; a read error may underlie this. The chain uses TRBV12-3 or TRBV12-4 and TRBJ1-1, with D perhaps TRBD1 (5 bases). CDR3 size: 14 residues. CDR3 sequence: CASSLGRANTEAFF. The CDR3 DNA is TGTGCCAGCAGCTTAGGCAGGGCGAACACTGAAGCTTTCTTT.

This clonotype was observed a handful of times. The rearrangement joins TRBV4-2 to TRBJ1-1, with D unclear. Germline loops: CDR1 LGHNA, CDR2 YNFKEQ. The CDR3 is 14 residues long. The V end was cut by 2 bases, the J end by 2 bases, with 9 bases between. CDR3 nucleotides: TGTGCCAGCAGCCAACAGGTCCGAAACACTGAAGCTTTCTTT. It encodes CASSQQVRNTEAFF.

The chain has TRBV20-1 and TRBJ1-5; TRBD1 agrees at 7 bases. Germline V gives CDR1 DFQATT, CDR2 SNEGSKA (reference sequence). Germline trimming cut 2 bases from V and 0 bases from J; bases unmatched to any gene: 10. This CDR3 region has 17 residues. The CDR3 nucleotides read TGCAGTGCTAGAAAGGGACAGTTACCTTATAGCAATCAGCCCCAGCATTTT. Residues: CSARKGQLPYSNQPQHF.

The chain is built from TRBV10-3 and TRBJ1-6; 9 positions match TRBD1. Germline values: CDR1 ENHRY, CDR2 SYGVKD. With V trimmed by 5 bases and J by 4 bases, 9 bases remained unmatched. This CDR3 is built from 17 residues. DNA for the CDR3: TGTGCCATCAGTAGATCGGGACAGGGTCTGTATAATTCACCCCTCCACTTT. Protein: CAISRSGQGLYNSPLHF.

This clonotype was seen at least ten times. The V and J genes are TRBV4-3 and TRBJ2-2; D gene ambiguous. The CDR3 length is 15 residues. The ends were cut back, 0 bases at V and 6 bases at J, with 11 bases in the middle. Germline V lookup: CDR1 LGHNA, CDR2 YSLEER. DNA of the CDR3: TGCGCCAGCAGCCAAGAGTTAGGTGGCGCCGGGGAGCTGTTTTTT. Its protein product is CASSQELGGAGELFF.

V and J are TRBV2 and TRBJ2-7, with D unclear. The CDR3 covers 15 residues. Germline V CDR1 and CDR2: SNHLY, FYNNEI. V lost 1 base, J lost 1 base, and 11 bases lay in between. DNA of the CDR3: TGTGCCAGCAGTGAAGTCGGAGACCAGTCCTACGAGCAGTACTTC. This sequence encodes CASSEVGDQSYEQYF.

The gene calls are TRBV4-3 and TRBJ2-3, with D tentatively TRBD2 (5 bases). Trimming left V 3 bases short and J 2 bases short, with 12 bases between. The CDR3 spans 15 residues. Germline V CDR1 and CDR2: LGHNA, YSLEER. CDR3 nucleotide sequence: TGCGCCAGCAGCCAGGAACGGACTTTCACAGATACGCAGTATTTT. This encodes CASSQERTFTDTQYF.

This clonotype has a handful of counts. The CDR3 reads CASSLQITPNYGYTF. CDR3 nucleotides: TGTGCCAGCAGTTTACAGATAACCCCTAACTATGGCTACACCTTC. V gene TRBV12-3 or TRBV12-4 combines with J gene TRBJ1-2; D is ambiguous. With 2 bases removed from V and 0 bases from J, the gap between germline ends came to 10 bases. The CDR3 contains 15 residues.

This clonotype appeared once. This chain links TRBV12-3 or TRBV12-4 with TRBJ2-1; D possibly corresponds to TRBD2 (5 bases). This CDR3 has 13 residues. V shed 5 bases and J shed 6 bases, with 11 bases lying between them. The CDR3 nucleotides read TGTGCCAGCAGTATCCTAGGGAGCAATGAGCAGTTCTTC. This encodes CASSILGSNEQFF.

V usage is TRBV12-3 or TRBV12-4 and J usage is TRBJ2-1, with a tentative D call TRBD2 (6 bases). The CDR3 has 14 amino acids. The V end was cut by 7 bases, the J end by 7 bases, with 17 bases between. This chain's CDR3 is CASTSGLPSNEQFF. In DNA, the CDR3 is TGTGCCAGCACCTCCGGACTACCATCGAATGAGCAGTTCTTC.

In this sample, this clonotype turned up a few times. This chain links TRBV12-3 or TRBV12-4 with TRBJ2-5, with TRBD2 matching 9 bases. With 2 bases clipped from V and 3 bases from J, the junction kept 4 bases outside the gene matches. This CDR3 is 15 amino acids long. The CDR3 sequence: CASSLYASGEETQYF. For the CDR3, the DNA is TGTGCCAGCAGTTTATATGCTAGCGGGGAAGAGACCCAGTACTTC.

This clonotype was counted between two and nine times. The CDR3 spells CASSSAGAGFEQYF. The CDR3 DNA reads TGTGCCAGCAGCTCCGCGGGGGCAGGATTCGAGCAGTACTTC. This chain joins TRBV7-2 and TRBJ2-7, with a possible D match to TRBD2 (7 bases). The V gene lost 4 bases and the J gene lost 6 bases, with 16 bases spanning the gap. Germline CDR1 is SGHTA and CDR2 is FQGNSA. There are 14 residues in the CDR3. Full variable domain (missing parts from reference TRBV7-2 and TRBJ2-7): GAGVSQSPSNKVTEKGKDVELRCDPISGHTALYWYRQSLGQGLEFLIYFQGNSAPDKSGLPSDRFSAERTGGSVSTLTIQRTQQEDSAVYLCASSSAGAGFEQYFGPGTRLTVT.

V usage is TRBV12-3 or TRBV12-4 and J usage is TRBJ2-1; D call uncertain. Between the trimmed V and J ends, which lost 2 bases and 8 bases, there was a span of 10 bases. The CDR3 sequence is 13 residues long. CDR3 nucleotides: TGTGCCAGCAGTTTAAGCGCCGCCCATGAGCAGTTCTTC. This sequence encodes CASSLSAAHEQFF.

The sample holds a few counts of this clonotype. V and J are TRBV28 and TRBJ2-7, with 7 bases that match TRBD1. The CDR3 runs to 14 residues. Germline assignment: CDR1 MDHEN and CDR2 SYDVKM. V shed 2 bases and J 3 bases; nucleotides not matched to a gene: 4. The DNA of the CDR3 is TGTGCCAGCAGTTTACAGGACAGGCGCTACGAGCAGTACTTC. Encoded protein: CASSLQDRRYEQYF.

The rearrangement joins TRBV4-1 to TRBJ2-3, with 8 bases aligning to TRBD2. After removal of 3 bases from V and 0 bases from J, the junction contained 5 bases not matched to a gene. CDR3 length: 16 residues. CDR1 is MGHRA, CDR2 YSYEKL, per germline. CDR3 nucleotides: TGCGCCAGCAGCCAGCCCCGGGGGGGAAGCACAGATACGCAGTATTTT. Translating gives CASSQPRGGSTDTQYF.

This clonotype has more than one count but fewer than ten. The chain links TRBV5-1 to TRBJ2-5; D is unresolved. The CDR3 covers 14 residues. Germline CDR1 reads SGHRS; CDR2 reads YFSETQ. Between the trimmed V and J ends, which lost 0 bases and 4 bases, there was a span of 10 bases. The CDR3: CASSLGAAGETQYF. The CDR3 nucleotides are TGCGCCAGCAGCTTGGGGGCAGCAGGAGAGACCCAGTACTTC. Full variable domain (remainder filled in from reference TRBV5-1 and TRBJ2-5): KAGVTQTPRYLIKTRGQQVTLSCSPISGHRSVSWYQQTPGQGLQFLFEYFSETQRNKGNFPGRFSGRQFSNSRSEMNVSTLELGDSALYLCASSLGAAGETQYFGPGTRLLVL.

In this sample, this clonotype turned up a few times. CDR3 DNA sequence: TGCAGCGTTGCCACGAGCGCCCGCACAGATACGCAGTATTTT. Translating it yields CSVATSARTDTQYF. V usage is TRBV29-1 and J usage is TRBJ2-3; D ambiguous. The CDR3 covers 14 residues. Trimming left V 4 bases short and J 1 base short, with 12 bases between. CDR1 is SQVTM and CDR2 is ANQGSEA in the germline V gene.

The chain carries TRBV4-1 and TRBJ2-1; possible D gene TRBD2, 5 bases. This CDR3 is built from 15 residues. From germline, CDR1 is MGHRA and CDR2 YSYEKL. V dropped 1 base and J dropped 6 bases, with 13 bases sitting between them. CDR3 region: CASSQAPGSPNEQFF. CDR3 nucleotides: TGCGCCAGCAGCCAAGCCCCGGGGAGCCCCAATGAGCAGTTCTTC.

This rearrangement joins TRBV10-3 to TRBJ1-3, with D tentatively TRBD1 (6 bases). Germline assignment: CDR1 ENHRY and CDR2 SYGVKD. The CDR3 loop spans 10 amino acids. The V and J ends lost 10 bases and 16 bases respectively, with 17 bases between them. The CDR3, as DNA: TGTGCCACCGCGGACAGTCGAGCTTATTTT. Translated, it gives CATADSRAYF.

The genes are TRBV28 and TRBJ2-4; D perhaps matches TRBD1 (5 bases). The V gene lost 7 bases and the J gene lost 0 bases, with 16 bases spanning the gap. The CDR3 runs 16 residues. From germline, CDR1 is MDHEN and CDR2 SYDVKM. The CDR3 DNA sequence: TGTGCCAGCAACCTAGGGGCGTTACTAGCCAAAAACATTCAGTACTTC. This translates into CASNLGALLAKNIQYF.

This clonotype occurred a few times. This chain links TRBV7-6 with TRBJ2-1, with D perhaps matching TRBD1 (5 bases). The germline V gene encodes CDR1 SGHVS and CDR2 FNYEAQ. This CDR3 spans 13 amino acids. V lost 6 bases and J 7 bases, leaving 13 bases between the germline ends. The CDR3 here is CASRAQGDNEQFF. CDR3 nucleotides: TGTGCCAGCAGGGCGCAAGGGGATAATGAGCAGTTCTTC.

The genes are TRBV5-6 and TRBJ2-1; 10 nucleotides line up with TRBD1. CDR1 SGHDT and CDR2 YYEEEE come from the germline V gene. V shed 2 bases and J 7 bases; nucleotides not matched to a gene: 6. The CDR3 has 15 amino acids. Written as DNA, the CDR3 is TGTGCCAGCAGCTTCGGGACAGGGGTTGGGAATGAGCAGTTCTTC. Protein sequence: CASSFGTGVGNEQFF.

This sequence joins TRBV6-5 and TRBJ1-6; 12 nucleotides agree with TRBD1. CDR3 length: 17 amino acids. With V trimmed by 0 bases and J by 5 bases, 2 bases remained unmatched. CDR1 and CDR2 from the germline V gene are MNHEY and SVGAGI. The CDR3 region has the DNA TGTGCCAGCAGTTACTCGGGACAGGGGGCGAATAATTCACCCCTCCACTTT. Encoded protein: CASSYSGQGANNSPLHF.

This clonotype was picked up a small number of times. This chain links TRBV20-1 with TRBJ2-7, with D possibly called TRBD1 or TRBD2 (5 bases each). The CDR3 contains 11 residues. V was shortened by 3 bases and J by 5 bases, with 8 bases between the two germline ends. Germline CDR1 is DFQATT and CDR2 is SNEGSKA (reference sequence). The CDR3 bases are TGCAGTGCTAGTCGGGGCCACGAGCAGTACTTC. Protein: CSASRGHEQYF.